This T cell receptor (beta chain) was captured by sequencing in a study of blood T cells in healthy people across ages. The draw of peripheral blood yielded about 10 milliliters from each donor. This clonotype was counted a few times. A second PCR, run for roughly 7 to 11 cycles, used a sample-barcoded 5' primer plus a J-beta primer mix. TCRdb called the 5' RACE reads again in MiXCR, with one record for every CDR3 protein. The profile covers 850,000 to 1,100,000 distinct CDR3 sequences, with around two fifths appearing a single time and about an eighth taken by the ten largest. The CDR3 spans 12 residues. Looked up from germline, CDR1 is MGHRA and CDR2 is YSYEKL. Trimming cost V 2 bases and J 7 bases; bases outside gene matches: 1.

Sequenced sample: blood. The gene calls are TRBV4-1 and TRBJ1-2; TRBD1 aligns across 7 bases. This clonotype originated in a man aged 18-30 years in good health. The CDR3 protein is CASSQRQGGYTF. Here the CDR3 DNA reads TGCGCCAGCAGCCAACGACAGGGTGGCTACACCTTC.